The 26 T cell receptor beta chains below come from one sample, sequenced in a study of neurological immune-mediated disorders (dated by TCRdb to about 2019). The method behind the library was 5' RACE. Data came from an Illumina HiSeq 2500. TCRdb reanalyzed the raw reads on its own, using fastp at Q25 for trimming and MiXCR for clone calling, and kept in-frame beta chains. Each entry merges the rows of one CDR3 protein and shows their most common DNA and genes. The sample includes about 53,000 distinct CDR3 sequences, with roughly 3.5% observed a single time. Of the sample, 3.1% is held by the ten largest clones. Material for sequencing was PBMCs. The source of these receptors is a woman aged 25 to 45 with multiple sclerosis.

There are many counts of this clonotype. The chain carries TRBV7-2 and TRBJ2-1; 9 positions match TRBD2. This CDR3 is 16 amino acids long. Germline V gives CDR1 SGHTA, CDR2 FQGNSA. The ends lost 5 bases at V and 3 bases at J; junction bases unmatched: 8. The CDR3: CASSPRVTSGYNEQFF. For the CDR3, the DNA is TGTGCCAGCAGCCCAAGGGTGACTAGCGGCTACAATGAGCAGTTCTTC.

With regard to this clonotype: A read error may produce the germline difference seen at one junction end. V is TRBV28 and J is TRBJ1-5; D is unclear. Germline V gene data show CDR1 as MDHEN and CDR2 as SYDVKM. The CDR3 contains 15 residues. CDR3 amino acids: CASSAVGVRNQPQNF. The CDR3 bases are TGTGCCAGCAGCGCCGTCGGGGTGCGCAATCAGCCCCAGAATTTT.

This clonotype was counted many times. The V gene is TRBV7-9, the J gene TRBJ2-5, with 9 bases aligning to TRBD2. The length of the CDR3 is 17 residues. Germline CDR1 reads SEHNR; CDR2 reads FQNEAQ (reference sequence). V lost 1 base, J lost 5 bases, and 11 bases stayed unmatched. CDR3 nucleotides: TGTGCCAGCAGCTTAGGGTCGAGCGGGAGGACGGGGGAGACCCAGTACTTC. Its protein is CASSLGSSGRTGETQYF.

This clonotype was seen at least ten times. V and J are TRBV21-1 and TRBJ2-6; no check of the table's D call, TRBD2, against the DNA was made. TRBV21-1 is a known pseudogene. CDR3 length: 15 amino acids. The DNA for the CDR3 is TGTGCCAGCAGCAAAGAGGCGGGAGAGAGACTAGTCCTGACTTTC. It encodes CASSKEAGERLVLTF.

Many counts were recorded for this clonotype. One junction end disagrees with the germline gene, perhaps due to a read error. The chain links TRBV12-3 or TRBV12-4 to TRBJ2-1; 8 positions match TRBD2. This CDR3 comprises 15 residues. The CDR3 protein is CASSIASGSYNEQFF. The CDR3 coding sequence is TGTGCCAGCAGTATAGCTAGCGGGTCCTACAATGAGCAGTTCTTC.

This clonotype was picked up many times. This chain connects TRBV12-3 or TRBV12-4 to TRBJ1-1; D gene uncertain. The CDR3 consists of 13 residues. Trimming took off 3 bases at V and 1 base at J, with 6 bases between the two ends. CDR3 region: CASSFGRNTEAFF. CDR3 in DNA: TGTGCCAGCAGTTTTGGGAGGAACACTGAAGCTTTCTTT.

Ten or more counts support this clonotype. The chain recombines TRBV6-5 with TRBJ2-5, with a weak D call TRBD1 (5 bases). Germline lookup yields CDR1 MNHEY and CDR2 SVGAGI. The CDR3 has 15 amino acids. The ends were cut back, 6 bases at V and 5 bases at J, with 19 bases in the middle. The CDR3 spells CASSLSGFLGETQYF. CDR3 bases: TGTGCCAGCAGCCTTTCAGGGTTTTTGGGGGAGACCCAGTACTTC.

This clonotype appeared many times. The chain couples TRBV6-5 to TRBJ1-1; 7 bases are a match to TRBD1. Unmatched junction bases numbered 12, after V lost 3 bases and J lost 5 bases. The CDR3 loop spans 16 amino acids. Germline V CDR1 and CDR2: MNHEY, SVGAGI. CDR3 coding DNA: TGTGCCAGCAGTTATCGGCAATTTGACAGGGTGACTGAAGCTTTCTTT. Protein: CASSYRQFDRVTEAFF.

This clonotype has at least ten counts. The rearrangement joins TRBV27 to TRBJ1-2; 11 nucleotides agree with TRBD1. Germline CDR1 and CDR2: MNHEY and SMNVEV (reference sequence). The CDR3 sequence is 17 residues long. Germline trimming cut 4 bases from V and 8 bases from J; bases unmatched to any gene: 15. The CDR3 DNA is TGTGCCAGCAGTTCTAGAGGGACAGGGGGTCCAGGGTTCGGCTACACCTTC. Translated, it gives CASSSRGTGGPGFGYTF.

Regarding this clonotype: A much larger clone differs from this one at a single base, so this may be a read error. The rearrangement uses TRBV27 and TRBJ2-3, with TRBD2 matching over 12 bases. The germline V gene encodes CDR1 MNHEY and CDR2 SMNVEV (reference sequence). The CDR3 has 16 amino acids. V lost 5 bases and J lost 3; bases outside the gene matches: 6. DNA of the CDR3: TGTGCCAGCAGTCCCCTAGCGGGAGGGACAACAGATACGCAGTATTTT. Translation: CASSPLAGGTTDTQYF.

This clonotype has a count of ten or more. This chain connects TRBV20-1 to TRBJ1-5; D gene uncertain. Germline loops: CDR1 DFQATT, CDR2 SNEGSKA (reference sequence). The CDR3 spans 16 residues. The V end lost 3 bases, the J end lost 0 bases, and 15 bases lay between the germline ends. CDR3: CSASYGVSNSNQPQHF. The CDR3, as DNA: TGCAGTGCTAGTTATGGGGTCTCGAATAGCAATCAGCCCCAGCATTTT.

This clonotype was found a few times. A much larger clone differs from this one at a single base, so this may be a read error. The CDR3: CASRAQETQYF. In DNA, the CDR3 is TGTGCCAGCAGAGCCCAAGAGACCCAGTACTTC. The chain carries TRBV7-2 and TRBJ2-5; D not resolved. CDR1 and CDR2 from the germline V gene are SGHTA and FQGNSA. V lost 6 bases and J lost 1, with 3 bases in between. The CDR3 is 11 residues long.

The rearrangement links TRBV5-1 to TRBJ2-7, with 8 bases that match TRBD1. V was clipped by 1 base and J by 6 bases; unmatched bases: 9. Germline V lookup: CDR1 SGHRS, CDR2 YFSETQ. The CDR3 extends over 15 amino acids. CDR3 sequence (DNA): TGCGCCAGCAGCTTGCTCCCCGGACAGGGCGGCGAGCAGTACTTC. This encodes CASSLLPGQGGEQYF.

This clonotype has at least ten counts. The rearrangement joins TRBV13 to TRBJ2-1; weak D call: TRBD2 (6 bases). The germline V gene encodes CDR1 PRHDT and CDR2 FYEKMQ (reference sequence). The length of the CDR3 is 15 residues. Trimming cost V 2 bases and J 1 base, with 9 bases left between them. For the CDR3, the DNA is TGTGCCAGCAGCTTACGGACTACGTCCTACAATGAGCAGTTCTTC. It codes for CASSLRTTSYNEQFF.

This clonotype has just a few counts. This could be a read error, since a much larger clone is one nucleotide away. The V and J genes are TRBV12-3 or TRBV12-4 and TRBJ1-2; weak D call: TRBD1 (5 bases). The CDR3 runs 12 residues. Trimming took off 5 bases at V and 7 bases at J, with 11 bases between the two ends. CDR3 residues: CASSTATGGYTF. Written as DNA, the CDR3 is TGTGCCAGCAGTACGGCCACAGGTGGCTACACCTTC.

The chain links TRBV10-3 to TRBJ1-2, with D perhaps TRBD1 (5 bases). This CDR3 comprises 15 residues. Trimming pared 6 bases from V and 7 bases from J, leaving 21 bases between. Germline V gene sequence: CDR1 ENHRY, CDR2 SYGVKD. CDR3 DNA sequence: TGTGCCATCAGCGGGGGAGGGTGGAAAAGGAGTGGCTACACCTTC. This gives the protein CAISGGGWKRSGYTF.

This clonotype was found many times. The rearrangement uses TRBV12-3 or TRBV12-4 and TRBJ1-2, with 10 positions matching TRBD1. The length of the CDR3 is 15 residues. J was trimmed by 4 bases and V by 6 bases; bases with no gene match: 8. The CDR3 sequence is CASRVTGGGGYGYTF. In nucleotides, the CDR3 is TGTGCCAGCAGGGTGACAGGGGGCGGGGGCTATGGCTACACCTTC.

This clonotype was recorded many times. The chain combines TRBV7-9 with TRBJ2-1, with 13 bases matching TRBD2. The V segment lost 5 bases and the J segment 7 bases; nucleotides outside the gene matches: 11. The CDR3 has 17 amino acids. Looked up from germline, CDR1 is SEHNR and CDR2 is FQNEAQ (reference sequence). CDR3 sequence (DNA): TGTGCCAGCAGCCGGACTAGCGGGAGTCCCTTGGGGAATGAGCAGTTCTTC. Amino acid sequence: CASSRTSGSPLGNEQFF.

This clonotype has at least ten counts. This chain links TRBV29-1 with TRBJ2-7, with 10 bases that match TRBD2. V gave up 1 base and J gave up 3 bases; unmatched junction bases: 9. The CDR3 length is 16 residues. Germline V gene sequence: CDR1 SQVTM, CDR2 ANQGSEA. The CDR3 loop is CSVEVPTSGRGYEQYF. In nucleotides, the CDR3 is TGCAGCGTTGAAGTCCCGACTAGCGGGCGGGGCTACGAGCAGTACTTC.

This clonotype was picked up many times. The chain employs TRBV19 and TRBJ2-4, with 10 positions matching TRBD1. Germline V CDR1 and CDR2: LNHDA, SQIVND (reference sequence). V lost 2 bases to trimming and J lost 0 bases; unmatched junction nucleotides: 7. There are 18 residues in the CDR3. The CDR3 spells CASSIFAGTGVAKNIQYF. The CDR3 DNA follows: TGTGCCAGTAGTATATTCGCCGGGACAGGGGTAGCCAAAAACATTCAGTACTTC.

Ten or more counts support this clonotype. This rearrangement joins TRBV29-1 to TRBJ2-7, with 7 bases aligning to TRBD1. J lost 2 bases, V lost 6 bases, and 4 bases had no gene match. The CDR3 extends over 12 amino acids. CDR1 is SQVTM and CDR2 is ANQGSEA in the germline V gene. The CDR3 nucleotides are TGCAGCGTCCGGACAGGAACCTACGAGCAGTACTTC. Translated: CSVRTGTYEQYF.

This clonotype occurred many times. This chain uses TRBV9 with TRBJ2-7; the match to TRBD2 covers 11 bases. Per the germline V gene, CDR1 is SGDLS and CDR2 is YYNGEE. The CDR3 spans 14 residues. J gave up 6 bases and V 0 bases, and 2 bases lay outside the gene matches. CDR3 amino acids: CASSVEGTSGEQYF. Here the CDR3 DNA reads TGTGCCAGCAGCGTAGAGGGGACTAGCGGCGAGCAGTACTTC.

This clonotype was seen at least ten times. At one boundary the junction diverges from the germline segment, which might be a read error. The chain links TRBV5-6 to TRBJ1-6; D is ambiguous. This CDR3 is 12 amino acids long. Germline CDR1 SGHDT, CDR2 YYEEEE. The CDR3 here is CASSLGYSPLNF. DNA of the CDR3: TGTGCCAGCAGCTTGGGTTATTCACCCCTCAACTTT.

This clonotype occurred many times. The rearrangement uses TRBV5-1 and TRBJ1-2; D possibly corresponds to TRBD1 (6 bases). Germline V lookup: CDR1 SGHRS, CDR2 YFSETQ. CDR3 size: 15 residues. Between the trimmed V and J ends, which lost 3 bases and 0 bases, there was a span of 12 bases. CDR3 nucleotide sequence: TGCGCCAGCAGCTCCGGACAGACCGCTAACTATGGCTACACCTTC. Encoded protein: CASSSGQTANYGYTF.

In this sample, this clonotype turned up many times. The chain couples TRBV7-6 to TRBJ2-1, with D uncertain. The germline gives CDR1 SGHVS, CDR2 FNYEAQ. Trimming stripped 1 base from V and 5 bases from J, with 12 bases between. The CDR3 covers 15 residues. Here the CDR3 reads CASSLGPSPDNEQFF. The CDR3 bases are TGTGCCAGCAGCTTAGGCCCCAGCCCCGACAATGAGCAGTTCTTC. Using reference TRBV7-6 and TRBJ2-1 for the parts outside the CDR3, the full variable domain is GAGVSQSPRYKVTKRGQDVALRCDPISGHVSLYWYRQALGQGPEFLTYFNYEAQQDKSGLPNDRFSAERPEGSISTLTIQRTEQRDSAMYRCASSLGPSPDNEQFFGPGTRLTVL.

This clonotype was recorded many times. The genes are TRBV29-1 and TRBJ2-2; 8 nucleotides line up with TRBD2. The germline V gene encodes CDR1 SQVTM and CDR2 ANQGSEA. The ends lost 5 bases at V and 4 bases at J; junction bases unmatched: 6. The CDR3 extends over 14 amino acids. CDR3 amino acids: CSVQAGVFTGELFF. The CDR3 nucleotides are TGCAGCGTTCAAGCGGGAGTATTCACCGGGGAGCTGTTTTTT.